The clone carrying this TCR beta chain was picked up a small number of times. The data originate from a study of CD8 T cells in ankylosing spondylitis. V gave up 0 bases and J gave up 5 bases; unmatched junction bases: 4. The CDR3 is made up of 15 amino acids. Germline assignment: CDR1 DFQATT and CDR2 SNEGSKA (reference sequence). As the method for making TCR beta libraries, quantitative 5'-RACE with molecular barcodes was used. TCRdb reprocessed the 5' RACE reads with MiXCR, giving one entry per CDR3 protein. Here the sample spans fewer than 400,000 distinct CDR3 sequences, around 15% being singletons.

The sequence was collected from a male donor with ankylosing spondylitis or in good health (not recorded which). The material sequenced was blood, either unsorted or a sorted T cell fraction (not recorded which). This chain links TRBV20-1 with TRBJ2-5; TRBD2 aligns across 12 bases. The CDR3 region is CSARDLLAGGETQYF. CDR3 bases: TGCAGTGCTAGAGATCTTCTAGCGGGAGGGGAGACCCAGTACTTC.